This T cell receptor (beta chain) was profiled in a study of blood T cell repertoires in COVID-19. Study-level background: COVID-19 samples from acute and convalescent phases originated in the United States, Italy and Spain. Sources were T cells, B-cell-depleted T cells, or PBMCs; the material itself was cDNA or gDNA.

This clone was observed a handful of times. TCRdb's copy holds only in-frame clones and misses some; the assay was immunoSEQ multiplex PCR. The sample yields under 300,000 clones, about 87% seen once. The age range of participants was about 18 to 95 years, with residence in under 25 US areas. Self-reported history from a screening survey and questionnaire set each donor's cohort. Trimming removed 4 bases at V and 7 bases at J, with 11 bases between. The CDR3 extends over 14 amino acids. From germline, CDR1 is MRHNA and CDR2 SNTAGT. The TCR sequence derives from a woman in her 50s who had recovered from COVID-19. Sequenced material: PBMCs or T cells enriched from blood (not recorded which). The chain recombines TRBV6-4 with TRBJ1-6; the D is unclear. CDR3 coding DNA: TGTGCCAGCAGTGCCGGGTATGGGAATTCACCCCTCCACTTT. It is translated as CASSAGYGNSPLHF.